The 9 T cell receptor beta chains presented below share a single source sample, sequenced in a study of T-cell reconstitution after alpha-beta-depleted transplantation in children. Unique molecular identifiers tagged the TCRbeta library. TCRdb fed the PCR reads into MiXCR, producing one record per CDR3 protein. This sample carries 200,000 to 250,000 distinct CDR3 sequences, around 9.9% of them seen once, and the ten largest clones take 28%. The sample here was PBMCs, taken before TCRalphabeta/CD19-depleted stem cell transplant. Receptors originate from a child in the first two years of life with acute myeloid leukemia, due to receive a stem cell transplant.

This clonotype was observed many times. The chain uses TRBV18 and TRBJ2-7; 11 nucleotides agree with TRBD2. Germline V CDR1 and CDR2: KGHSH, LQKENI. The CDR3 contains 15 residues. V lost 3 bases, J lost 2 bases, and 3 bases stayed unmatched. The CDR3 coding sequence is TGTGCCAGCTCACCCATTAGCGGGAGGGCCTACGAGCAGTACTTC. Residues: CASSPISGRAYEQYF.

As concerns this clonotype: This clone may be a read error of a much larger clone one base away. This chain joins TRBV4-2 and TRBJ1-2, with D uncertain. The V gene's germline CDR1 is LGHNA and CDR2 YNFKEQ. The CDR3 has 15 residues. The CDR3, as DNA: TGTGCCAGCAGCCAAGATTCCCCCAGAAACTATGGCGACACCTTC. It translates to CASSQDSPRNYGDTF.

This clonotype has ten or more counts. The chain links TRBV20-1 to TRBJ2-1; 8 nucleotides match TRBD2. The CDR3 runs to 16 residues. Germline-derived CDR1 and CDR2 are DFQATT and SNEGSKA (reference sequence). V lost 6 bases and J lost 4; bases outside the gene matches: 14. The CDR3 loop reads CSARPRAGEGYNEQFF. Here the CDR3 DNA reads TGCAGTGCCCGACCCCGAGCGGGAGAGGGGTACAATGAGCAGTTCTTC.

The V and J genes are TRBV30 and TRBJ2-1, with 16 bases fitting TRBD2. CDR1 and CDR2 from the germline V gene are GTSNPN and SVGIG (reference sequence). Trimming took 4 bases from V and 7 from J; bases not matched to a gene: 10. The CDR3 sequence is 17 residues long. The DNA for the CDR3 is TGTGCCTGGACTAAATTCGAGGGACTAGCGGGAGGGAATGAGCAGTTCTTC. Its protein is CAWTKFEGLAGGNEQFF.

This clonotype was seen just once. This could be a read error, since a much larger clone is one nucleotide away. The gene calls are TRBV3-1 and TRBJ2-7, with unresolved D. There are 15 residues in the CDR3. Germline lookup yields CDR1 LGHDT and CDR2 YNNKEL (reference sequence). CDR3 protein: CASSQDREVAPEQHF. CDR3 DNA sequence: TGTGCCAGCAGCCAAGATCGTGAGGTGGCCCCCGAGCAGCACTTC.

This clonotype was seen many times. The chain is built from TRBV15 and TRBJ2-1; perhaps TRBD2 as D (6 bases). Trimming took off 3 bases at V and 0 bases at J, with 18 bases between the two ends. Per the germline V gene, CDR1 is LNHNV and CDR2 is YYDKDF (reference sequence). CDR3 length: 18 residues. DNA for the CDR3: TGTGCCACCAGCAGTGAACATCTAGCGTACGCCTCCTACAATGAGCAGTTCTTC. Protein: CATSSEHLAYASYNEQFF.

This clonotype has a count of ten or more. This sequence joins TRBV7-2 and TRBJ1-1; D call uncertain. The CDR3 has 15 residues. Trimming removed 0 bases from V and 1 base from J, with 9 bases in between. The germline V gene has CDR1 SGHTA and CDR2 FQGNSA. CDR3 in amino acids: CASSLAAGQNTEAFF. In DNA form, the CDR3 reads TGTGCCAGCAGCTTAGCCGCCGGCCAGAACACTGAAGCTTTCTTT.

This clonotype was recorded many times. V and J are TRBV6-5 and TRBJ2-3; D is uncertain. CDR1 is MNHEY and CDR2 is SVGAGI in the germline V gene. V gave up 4 bases and J gave up 4 bases, with 9 bases separating them. This CDR3 region has 13 residues. DNA for the CDR3: TGTGCCAGCAGTTCGGCTAGTCCAGATACGCAGTATTTT. It encodes CASSSASPDTQYF.

The J gene is TRBJ1-2, the V gene TRBV7-9; 8 nucleotides agree with TRBD1. Germline lookup yields CDR1 SEHNR and CDR2 FQNEAQ (reference sequence). J lost 10 bases, V lost 5 bases, and 6 bases had no gene match. This CDR3 is built from 12 residues. CDR3 DNA: TGTGCCAGCAGCGTGGGACAGGTGGACTACACCTTC. As protein: CASSVGQVDYTF.